One and the same sample provided the 11 T cell receptor beta chains below, sequenced in a study of blood T cells in healthy people across ages. Next came a second PCR, run for about 6 to 11 cycles, which used a sample-barcoded 5' primer along with a J-beta primer mix. TCRdb independently ran MiXCR on the 5' RACE reads; one entry per CDR3 protein. The data hold approximately 490,000 distinct CDR3 sequences, with 20% to 30% observed a single time. The same data also went into a second study, on T cells of mothers and their children.

The specimen sequenced was blood. These receptor sequences come from a boy between 5 and 17 years old in good health.

This clonotype occurred many times. The chain recombines TRBV6-6 with TRBJ1-5; D is uncertain. Trimming pared 0 bases from V and 0 bases from J, leaving 9 bases between. There are 16 residues in the CDR3. Germline loops: CDR1 MNHNY, CDR2 SVGAGI (reference sequence). CDR3 DNA sequence: TGTGCCAGCAGTTACTCTGGCGGAAATAGCAATCAGCCCCAGCATTTT. The encoded protein is CASSYSGGNSNQPQHF.

This clonotype was counted a few times. The chain links TRBV2 to TRBJ2-3; no clear D. The CDR3 is 15 amino acids. V lost 1 base, J lost 5 bases, and 13 bases lay in between. Per germline, CDR1 SNHLY and CDR2 FYNNEI. In nucleotides, the CDR3 is TGTGCCAGCAGTGAAGATCAAACCCGCGGAGATACGCAGTATTTT. It specifies CASSEDQTRGDTQYF.

This clonotype was observed a few times. The chain's CDR3 is CASSPGRGGNQPQHF. The CDR3 nucleotides are TGTGCCAGCAGCCCCGGTAGGGGAGGAAATCAGCCCCAGCATTTT. The V call is TRBV7-9, the J call TRBJ1-5; possible D gene TRBD1, 5 bases. V dropped 5 bases and J dropped 4 bases, with 15 bases sitting between them. CDR1 is SEHNR, CDR2 FQNEAQ, per germline (reference sequence). This CDR3 contains 15 residues.

A few counts support this clonotype. An end of the junction does not agree with germline; a read error may underlie this. The chain joins TRBV27 to TRBJ2-7; the D is unclear. This CDR3 region has 14 residues. Germline V CDR1 and CDR2: MNHEY, SMNVEV (reference sequence). CDR3 bases: TGTGCCACCAGTTTAGTAAAAAACTCCTACGAGCAGTACTTC. Translating gives CATSLVKNSYEQYF.

A few counts support this clonotype. The chain joins TRBV4-1 to TRBJ2-3; D gene uncertain. Germline values: CDR1 MGHRA, CDR2 YSYEKL. V was trimmed by 1 base and J by 4 bases, leaving 12 bases between them. The CDR3 covers 15 residues. The DNA of the CDR3 is TGCGCCAGCAGCCAAGTCCTTAGTCCCTCAGATACGCAGTATTTT. Amino acids: CASSQVLSPSDTQYF.

The J gene is TRBJ2-5, the V gene TRBV6-5, with 13 bases lining up with TRBD2. Germline V CDR1 and CDR2: MNHEY, SVGAGI. The CDR3 runs 17 residues. J was trimmed by 6 bases and V by 4 bases; bases with no gene match: 11. In DNA, the CDR3 is TGTGCCAGCAGTTGGGGACTAGCGGGGCAGTACCCTCAGACCCAGTACTTC. Its translation: CASSWGLAGQYPQTQYF.

This clonotype was observed a few times. This chain links TRBV5-1 with TRBJ2-1; maybe TRBD2 (6 bases). The CDR3 consists of 16 residues. V was clipped by 5 bases and J by 3 bases, with 18 bases between them. Germline V gene data show CDR1 as SGHRS and CDR2 as YFSETQ. CDR3 DNA sequence: TGCGCCAGCAGTCCGATTGGGACTCTTATCTACAATGAGCAGTTCTTC. Its protein is CASSPIGTLIYNEQFF.

The rearrangement links TRBV28 to TRBJ1-2, with TRBD1 identical over 9 bases. Trimming removed 5 bases from V and 7 bases from J; junction bases left unmatched: 14. Germline V gene lookup returns CDR1 MDHEN and CDR2 SYDVKM. This CDR3 comprises 16 residues. The CDR3 loop reads CASSPRTGALWVGYTF. CDR3 nucleotides: TGTGCCAGCAGTCCGCGGACAGGGGCTTTGTGGGTTGGCTACACCTTC.

This clonotype was found once. V usage is TRBV7-2 and J usage is TRBJ1-5; D possibly corresponds to TRBD1 (6 bases). This CDR3 is built from 16 residues. Trimming cost V 1 base and J 3 bases, with 13 bases left between them. CDR1 is SGHTA, CDR2 FQGNSA, per germline. The CDR3 DNA is TGTGCCAGCAGCTTAGGTTTAGGGGACACCAATCAGCCCCAGCATTTT. Its translation: CASSLGLGDTNQPQHF.

This clonotype was observed a single time. V usage is TRBV5-6 and J usage is TRBJ2-2; weak D call: TRBD1 (5 bases). V was shortened by 4 bases and J by 0 bases, with 10 bases between the two germline ends. CDR1 SGHDT and CDR2 YYEEEE come from the germline V gene. This CDR3 has 15 amino acids. Here the CDR3 DNA reads TGTGCCAGCAGCGTCCCACAGGCGAACACCGGGGAGCTGTTTTTT. Protein: CASSVPQANTGELFF.

The chain links TRBV7-3 to TRBJ2-3, with unresolved D. V lost 5 bases, J lost 5 bases, and 11 bases lay in between. The CDR3 contains 13 residues. Germline V lookup: CDR1 SGHTA, CDR2 FQGTGA. CDR3 coding DNA: TGTGCCAGCAGCCCGAGATCCAAAGATACGCAGTATTTT. It codes for CASSPRSKDTQYF.